This entry describes one TCR beta chain. The antigen remains unidentified. These data come from a study of cytomegalovirus exposure and HLA in healthy donors. Study as a whole: A prior analysis found 117 million unique TCR beta sequences from some 200 million T cells.

Points from the study as a whole: A missense DCLRE1C variant was associated with V- and J-gene trimming of TCR beta chains in a later analysis, and an independent cohort replicated the association. Relative to the roughly 700-donor mean, N-insertions were reportedly fewer in an Asian-associated ancestry cluster in a later analysis.

Vbeta (60) and Jbeta (13) primers were used in the PCR. Measured with immunoSEQ multiplex PCR; TCRdb has only the in-frame clones, and not every one. The table has 100,000 to 150,000 clones, 75% to 85% seen once. The germline V gene has CDR1 DFQATT and CDR2 SNEGSKA (reference sequence). The ends were cut back, 8 bases at V and 0 bases at J, with 5 bases in the middle. This CDR3 is 11 amino acids long. J is TRBJ2-1 and V is TRBV20-1; D call uncertain. This TCR was sampled from a man aged 25 to 40 in good health and CMV-seropositive. Material: PBMCs. The CDR3 is CSPLSYNEQFF. In nucleotides, the CDR3 is TGCAGTCCCCTCTCCTACAATGAGCAGTTCTTC.